This T cell receptor beta chain was sequenced for a study of control samples from healthy donors and cancer patients. Germline assignment: CDR1 MNHEY and CDR2 SVGAGI. The V gene lost 5 bases and the J gene lost 2 bases, with 14 bases spanning the gap. The CDR3 is 15 amino acids. Clones were sequenced by immunoSEQ multiplex PCR, and TCRdb holds only the in-frame ones, with some missing. The table lists just under 150,000 clones, 91% of them singletons. The genes are TRBV6-5 and TRBJ2-3, with a tentative D call TRBD1 (6 bases). The sequenced sample consisted of blood. This clonotype was sampled from a man aged 30 to 45 in good health. CDR3 sequence (DNA): TGTGCCAGCAGTAAGGGGGAAACCTCCACAGATACGCAGTATTTT. It encodes CASSKGETSTDTQYF.